The 30 T cell receptor beta chains presented below share a single source sample, sequenced in a study of cytomegalovirus exposure and HLA in healthy donors. Here immunoSEQ multiplex PCR was the method, and the copy in TCRdb shows in-frame clones only, minus some. The table has hundreds of thousands of clones, just over 85% seen once. The source material was PBMCs. The receptors were sampled from a woman aged 18-30 years in good health and CMV-seronegative.

J is TRBJ1-1 and V is TRBV5-1, with D uncertain. There are 15 residues in the CDR3. CDR1 is SGHRS and CDR2 is YFSETQ in the germline V gene. The V and J ends lost 1 base and 1 base respectively, with 11 bases between them. The CDR3 sequence: CASSLHGLENTEAFF. The CDR3 DNA follows: TGCGCCAGCAGCTTGCACGGTCTTGAGAACACTGAAGCTTTCTTT.

The rearrangement links TRBV27 to TRBJ1-3; tentatively, D is TRBD1 (5 bases). The CDR3 loop spans 13 amino acids. Germline V gene sequence: CDR1 MNHEY, CDR2 SMNVEV (reference sequence). V lost 5 bases and J 4 bases, leaving 9 bases between the germline ends. CDR3 in DNA: TGTGCCAGCAGTCAAGACAGAGGAAACACCATATATTTT. Its translation is CASSQDRGNTIYF.

The CDR3 nucleotides read TGCGCCAGCAGCCACGGTGCGATTTTTAGAGAGCAGTTCTTC. It yields the protein CASSHGAIFREQFF. The chain joins TRBV4-1 to TRBJ2-1; D unclear. V shed 3 bases and J shed 10 bases, with 16 bases lying between them. There are 14 residues in the CDR3. Germline V gives CDR1 MGHRA, CDR2 YSYEKL.

This chain links TRBV21-1 with TRBJ2-5; the D segment call TRBD2 is taken from the table without a DNA check. TRBV21-1 is given as a pseudogene. This CDR3 is built from 16 residues. The CDR3 bases are TGTGCCAGCAGCAGACTCGGGAGGTCGATCCAAGAGACCCAGTACTTC. The encoded protein is CASSRLGRSIQETQYF.

The chain carries TRBV27 and TRBJ2-3; no firm D call. Germline V gene lookup returns CDR1 MNHEY and CDR2 SMNVEV (reference sequence). V was trimmed by 6 bases and J by 1 base, leaving 8 bases between them. The CDR3 has 13 residues. CDR3 sequence (DNA): TGTGCCAGCAGGGGTCTAGGCACAGATACGCAGTATTTT. Translation: CASRGLGTDTQYF.

The genes are TRBV30 and TRBJ1-1, with D tentatively TRBD1 (5 bases). V was pared by 4 bases and J by 10 bases, with 19 bases between. Germline V gene data show CDR1 as GTSNPN and CDR2 as SVGIG (reference sequence). The CDR3 runs 13 residues. The DNA for the CDR3 is TGTGCCTGGACTCGGGACTCAACGATTGGAGCTTTCTTT. This encodes CAWTRDSTIGAFF.

This clone has only a few counts. The chain carries TRBV29-1 and TRBJ1-2; no clear D. The germline V gene encodes CDR1 SQVTM and CDR2 ANQGSEA. Trimming took off 1 base at V and 4 bases at J, with 7 bases between the two ends. The CDR3 spans 12 residues. The CDR3 nucleotides are TGCAGCGTTGAAGTCCCTCCCTATGGCTACACCTTC. This encodes CSVEVPPYGYTF.

The genes are TRBV29-1 and TRBJ2-1; TRBD2 matches 10 bases. Germline loops: CDR1 SQVTM, CDR2 ANQGSEA. V lost 0 bases, J lost 7 bases, and 3 bases stayed unmatched. CDR3 length equals 14 residues. The CDR3 protein is CSVEDGAGGNEQFF. CDR3 bases: TGCAGCGTTGAAGATGGAGCGGGGGGGAATGAGCAGTTCTTC.

Points on this clone: Other DNA variants within this sample encode the same CDR3. The CDR3 sequence: CASSLQGFNQPQHF. The CDR3 coding sequence is TGTGCCAGCAGTTTACAGGGGTTTAATCAGCCCCAGCATTTT. V is TRBV27 and J is TRBJ1-5, with TRBD1 as a possible D gene (6 bases). CDR1 MNHEY and CDR2 SMNVEV come from the germline V gene (reference sequence). The CDR3 consists of 14 residues. Trimming took 2 bases from V and 4 from J, leaving 9 bases between them.

This clone turned up a few times. The chain recombines TRBV5-1 with TRBJ2-1; 13 bases are shared with TRBD2. Germline CDR1 reads SGHRS; CDR2 reads YFSETQ. V was clipped by 6 bases and J by 9 bases; unmatched bases: 6. The CDR3 consists of 14 residues. CDR3 protein: CASTGLAGFSEQFF. In DNA form, the CDR3 reads TGCGCCAGCACGGGACTAGCGGGATTTAGTGAGCAGTTCTTC.

The V and J genes are TRBV27 and TRBJ2-7; D possibly corresponds to TRBD2 (5 bases). The CDR3 runs to 14 residues. With 2 bases removed from V and 6 bases from J, the gap between germline ends came to 14 bases. Germline values: CDR1 MNHEY, CDR2 SMNVEV (reference sequence). The CDR3 DNA reads as TGTGCCAGCAGTTTAAGAGGGTACATATTCGAGCAGTACTTC. Its protein is CASSLRGYIFEQYF.

The genes are TRBV30 and TRBJ2-3; TRBD1 agrees at 9 bases. The CDR3 totals 15 residues. CDR1 and CDR2 (germline): GTSNPN, SVGIG (reference sequence). J gave up 1 base and V 2 bases, and 4 bases lay outside the gene matches. DNA of the CDR3: TGTGCCTGGAGTCCGTGGACAGGGGGCACAGATACGCAGTATTTT. It yields the protein CAWSPWTGGTDTQYF.

The chain combines TRBV7-9 with TRBJ2-7, with D possibly being TRBD2 (6 bases). Germline-derived CDR1 and CDR2 are SEHNR and FQNEAQ (reference sequence). V lost 0 bases to trimming and J lost 0 bases, with 12 bases between them. The CDR3 is 16 amino acids. The CDR3 loop is CASSLAGGASSYEQYF. In DNA form, the CDR3 reads TGTGCCAGCAGCTTAGCCGGCGGGGCAAGCTCCTACGAGCAGTACTTC.

The chain employs TRBV5-1 and TRBJ1-3; a possible D gene is TRBD1 (5 bases). Germline values: CDR1 SGHRS, CDR2 YFSETQ. The CDR3 extends over 16 amino acids. The V and J ends lost 3 bases and 4 bases respectively, with 17 bases between them. The CDR3 nucleotides read TGCGCCAGCAGCTCCGACCGCCCAGGGTCCGGAAACACCATATATTTT. It encodes CASSSDRPGSGNTIYF.

This sequence joins TRBV27 and TRBJ1-1, with D perhaps matching TRBD1 (5 bases). The V and J ends lost 5 bases and 5 bases respectively, with 18 bases between them. The CDR3 spans 15 residues. Looked up from germline, CDR1 is MNHEY and CDR2 is SMNVEV (reference sequence). DNA for the CDR3: TGTGCCAGCAGTCCGATTCGGGGGGAAGATACTGAAGCTTTCTTT. Its translation is CASSPIRGEDTEAFF.

The CDR3 here is CASSLRRTVVGDNYGYTF. CDR3 bases: TGTGCCAGCAGCTTGAGGCGGACGGTGGTAGGGGATAACTATGGCTACACCTTC. The chain links TRBV5-6 to TRBJ1-2; tentatively, D is TRBD1 (5 bases). The length of the CDR3 is 18 residues. In germline, CDR1 is SGHDT, CDR2 YYEEEE. V lost 1 base to trimming and J lost 1 base, with 20 bases between them.

The chain links TRBV10-3 to TRBJ1-1, with D possibly matching TRBD1 (5 bases). The ends were cut back, 3 bases at V and 4 bases at J, with 12 bases in the middle. The CDR3 runs 14 residues. Looked up from germline, CDR1 is ENHRY and CDR2 is SYGVKD. The CDR3 reads CAISDTAGLTEAFF. Here the CDR3 DNA reads TGTGCCATCAGTGACACCGCAGGGCTCACTGAAGCTTTCTTT.

The rearrangement joins TRBV7-8 to TRBJ1-1; D not certain. Trimming pared 1 base from V and 4 bases from J, leaving 10 bases between. The CDR3 covers 14 residues. The germline gives CDR1 SGHVS, CDR2 FQNEAQ. DNA of the CDR3: TGTGCCAGCAGCTTAGGGCGTGCTAGCACTGAAGCTTTCTTT. The encoded protein is CASSLGRASTEAFF.

The chain links TRBV6-5 to TRBJ1-2; D possibly corresponds to TRBD1 (5 bases). The CDR3 covers 15 residues. Trimming removed 0 bases at V and 8 bases at J, with 16 bases between. Germline V gene lookup returns CDR1 MNHEY and CDR2 SVGAGI. The CDR3 sequence: CASSYSGLFPAGYTF. The CDR3, as DNA: TGTGCCAGCAGTTACTCGGGACTCTTCCCGGCGGGCTACACCTTC.

The rearrangement uses TRBV21-1 and TRBJ2-1; the table's D call of TRBD2 was not tested on the DNA. TRBV21-1 is given as a pseudogene. The CDR3 spans 16 residues. CDR3 protein: CASSPPQAGGPNEQFF. CDR3 coding DNA: TGTGCCAGCAGCCCGCCACAAGCGGGGGGGCCGAATGAGCAGTTCTTC.

CDR3 protein: CASSLGQNTEAFF. The DNA of the CDR3 is TGTGCCAGCAGCTTGGGGCAGAACACTGAAGCTTTCTTT. The chain recombines TRBV7-7 with TRBJ1-1; D might be TRBD1 (5 bases). Trimming pared 3 bases from V and 1 base from J, leaving 6 bases between. CDR1 and CDR2 from the germline V gene are SSHAT and FNYEAQ (reference sequence). The CDR3 runs to 13 residues.

The chain is built from TRBV5-1 and TRBJ2-1; 9 bases fit TRBD2. Germline V gene lookup returns CDR1 SGHRS and CDR2 YFSETQ. The V and J ends lost 0 bases and 7 bases, in that order; junction bases with no gene match: 8. The CDR3 has 16 residues. CDR3 DNA sequence: TGCGCCAGCAGCTTGGTGCGGGGGGGCCAGGTTAATGAGCAGTTCTTC. Translating gives CASSLVRGGQVNEQFF.

The CDR3 region has the DNA TGTGCCAGCAGCTTATCAGGGAACCAAGAGACCCAGTACTTC. This encodes CASSLSGNQETQYF. The chain uses TRBV7-2 and TRBJ2-5; maybe TRBD1 (5 bases). Germline V gene lookup returns CDR1 SGHTA and CDR2 FQGNSA. This CDR3 spans 14 amino acids. The V and J ends lost 2 bases and 0 bases respectively, with 7 bases between them.

The rearrangement joins TRBV2 to TRBJ2-1; TRBD2 matches at 14 bases. The CDR3 runs to 15 residues. Germline V gene sequence: CDR1 SNHLY, CDR2 FYNNEI. Trimming cost V 8 bases and J 6 bases; bases outside gene matches: 6. The CDR3 spells CASDQGLAGGNEQFF. CDR3 in DNA: TGTGCCAGCGATCAAGGACTAGCGGGGGGCAATGAGCAGTTCTTC.

The chain carries TRBV6-6 and TRBJ2-3; D possibly corresponds to TRBD2 (6 bases). In germline, CDR1 is MNHNY, CDR2 SVGAGI (reference sequence). The CDR3 totals 16 residues. The V gene lost 0 bases and the J gene lost 2 bases, with 12 bases spanning the gap. The CDR3 reads CASSYSNLAFTDTQYF. The CDR3 nucleotides read TGTGCCAGCAGTTACTCGAACCTAGCGTTCACAGATACGCAGTATTTT.

The rearrangement links TRBV29-1 to TRBJ2-2; weak D call: TRBD1 (6 bases). The CDR3 runs 15 residues. Trimming took 1 base from V and 0 from J, leaving 9 bases between them. Germline CDR1 reads SQVTM; CDR2 reads ANQGSEA. CDR3 DNA sequence: TGCAGCGTTGAAGTGGGACAATCGAACACCGGGGAGCTGTTTTTT. Protein: CSVEVGQSNTGELFF.

The chain couples TRBV27 to TRBJ1-1; D is possibly TRBD1 (5 bases). The V gene's germline CDR1 is MNHEY and CDR2 SMNVEV (reference sequence). This CDR3 has 16 amino acids. Trimming shortened V by 7 bases and J by 6 bases, and 24 bases separated the two germline ends. CDR3 coding DNA: TGTGCCAGCACCCTAACCGGGCGACAAGGGGCTCCTGAAGCTTTCTTT. Translating gives CASTLTGRQGAPEAFF.

The chain couples TRBV2 to TRBJ1-5; D is unclear. The germline gives CDR1 SNHLY, CDR2 FYNNEI. CDR3 length: 15 residues. V lost 4 bases and J lost 0, with 10 bases in between. CDR3 nucleotide sequence: TGTGCCAGCAGTGGGGGAGTAGGTAGCAATCAGCCCCAGCATTTT. This codes for CASSGGVGSNQPQHF.

This clone was recorded once. The CDR3 here is CASSVVQGFQSSYEQYF. The CDR3 coding sequence is TGTGCCAGCAGCGTTGTACAGGGCTTTCAAAGCTCCTACGAGCAGTACTTC. V is TRBV5-4 and J is TRBJ2-7; the D gene is possibly TRBD1 (6 bases). The germline V gene has CDR1 SGHNT and CDR2 YYREEE (reference sequence). V lost 4 bases and J lost 0, with 20 bases in between. This CDR3 is built from 17 residues.

The V and J genes are TRBV6-5 and TRBJ2-2, with 8 bases identical to TRBD1. V lost 6 bases and J lost 4; bases outside the gene matches: 7. The CDR3 sequence is 15 residues long. The germline CDR1 and CDR2 sequences are MNHEY and SVGAGI. DNA for the CDR3: TGTGCCAGCAGGCCGCAGGGGGCGATCACCGGGGAGCTGTTTTTT. As protein: CASRPQGAITGELFF.